This T cell receptor beta chain appears in the sequencing data of a study of OX40 agonist ivuxolimab in advanced cancers. For the study at large: Hepatocellular carcinoma, melanoma, renal cell or head and neck cancer affected the dose-escalation patients.

Study results and limitations: Clonal expansion by week 6 occurred in CD4+ and CD8+ blood T cells (at 0.1 to 3.0 mg/kg).

Exclusion of a patient followed from autoimmune disease history or systemic immunosuppression. The data were produced by immunoSEQ multiplex PCR, yet TCRdb's version contains in-frame clones alone and is incomplete. The table has around 38,000 clones, approximately 82% seen once; the top ten hold about 8%. Details on this clone: Its antigen remains unknown.

The germline gives CDR1 ENHRY, CDR2 SYGVKD. The CDR3 runs to 16 residues. V trimming: 3 bases; J trimming: 5 bases; junction bases outside the gene matches: 10. The chain joins TRBV10-3 to TRBJ2-5; 9 bases align to TRBD2. The sequence came from an adult with an advanced solid tumor such as melanoma, head and neck, liver or kidney cancer. Here the sequenced sample was CD4+ or CD8+ T cells sorted from blood, taken in a trial of the OX40 agonist ivuxolimab. CDR3 region: CAISDPVAGALETQYF. Written as DNA, the CDR3 is TGTGCCATCAGTGATCCCGTAGCGGGAGCATTGGAGACCCAGTACTTC.